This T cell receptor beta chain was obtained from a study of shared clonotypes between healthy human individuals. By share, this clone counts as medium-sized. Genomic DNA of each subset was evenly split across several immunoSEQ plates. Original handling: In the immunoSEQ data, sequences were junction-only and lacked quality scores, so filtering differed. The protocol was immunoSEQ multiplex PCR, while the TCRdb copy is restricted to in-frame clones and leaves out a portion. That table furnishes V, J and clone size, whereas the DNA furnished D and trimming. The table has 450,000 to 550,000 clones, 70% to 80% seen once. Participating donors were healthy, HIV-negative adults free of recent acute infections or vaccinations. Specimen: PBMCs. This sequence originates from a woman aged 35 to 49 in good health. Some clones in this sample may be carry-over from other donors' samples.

In nucleotides, the CDR3 is TGTGCCAGCATAGCGGTAGGAGGTGGCTACACCTTC. It specifies CASIAVGGGYTF. The J gene is TRBJ1-2, the V gene TRBV2; no reliable D call. Germline CDR1 SNHLY, CDR2 FYNNEI. Trimming removed 7 bases at V and 7 bases at J, with 13 bases between. This CDR3 comprises 12 residues.